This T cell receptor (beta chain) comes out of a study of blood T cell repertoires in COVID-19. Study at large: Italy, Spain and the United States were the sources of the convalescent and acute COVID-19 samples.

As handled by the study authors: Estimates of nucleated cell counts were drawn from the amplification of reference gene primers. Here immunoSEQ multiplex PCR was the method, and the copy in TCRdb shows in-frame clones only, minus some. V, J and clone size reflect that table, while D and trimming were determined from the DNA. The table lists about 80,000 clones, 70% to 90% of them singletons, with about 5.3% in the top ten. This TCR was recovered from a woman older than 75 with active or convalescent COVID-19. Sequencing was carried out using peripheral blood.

In DNA, the CDR3 is TGTGCCAGCAGCCCACAGTCGGGGTACGAGCAGTACTTC. Its translation is CASSPQSGYEQYF. The chain carries TRBV7-2 and TRBJ2-7, with a weak D call TRBD2 (5 bases). The CDR3 runs to 13 residues. Trimming took off 5 bases at V and 4 bases at J, with 12 bases between the two ends. In germline, CDR1 is SGHTA, CDR2 FQGNSA. The entire variable domain, with the rest obtained from reference TRBV7-2 and TRBJ2-7, is as follows: GAGVSQSPSNKVTEKGKDVELRCDPISGHTALYWYRQSLGQGLEFLIYFQGNSAPDKSGLPSDRFSAERTGGSVSTLTIQRTQQEDSAVYLCASSPQSGYEQYFGPGTRLTVT.